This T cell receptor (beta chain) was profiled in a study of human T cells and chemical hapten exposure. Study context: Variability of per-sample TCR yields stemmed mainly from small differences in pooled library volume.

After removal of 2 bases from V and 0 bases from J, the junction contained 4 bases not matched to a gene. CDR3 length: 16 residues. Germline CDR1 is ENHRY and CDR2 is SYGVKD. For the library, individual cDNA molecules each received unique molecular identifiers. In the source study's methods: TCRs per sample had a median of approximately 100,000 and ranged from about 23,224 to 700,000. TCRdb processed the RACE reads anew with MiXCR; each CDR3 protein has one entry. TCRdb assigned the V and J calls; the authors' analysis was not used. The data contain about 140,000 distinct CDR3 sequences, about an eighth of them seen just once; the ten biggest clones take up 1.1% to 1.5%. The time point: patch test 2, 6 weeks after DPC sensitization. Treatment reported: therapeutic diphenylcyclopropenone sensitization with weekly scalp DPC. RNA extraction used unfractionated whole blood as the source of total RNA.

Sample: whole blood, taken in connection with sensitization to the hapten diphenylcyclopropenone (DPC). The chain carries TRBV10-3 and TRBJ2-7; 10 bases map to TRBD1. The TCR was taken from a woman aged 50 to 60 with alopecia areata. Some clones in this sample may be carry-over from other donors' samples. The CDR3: CAISELGQGGSYEQYF. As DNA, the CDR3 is TGTGCCATCAGTGAGCTTGGACAGGGGGGCTCCTACGAGCAGTACTTC.